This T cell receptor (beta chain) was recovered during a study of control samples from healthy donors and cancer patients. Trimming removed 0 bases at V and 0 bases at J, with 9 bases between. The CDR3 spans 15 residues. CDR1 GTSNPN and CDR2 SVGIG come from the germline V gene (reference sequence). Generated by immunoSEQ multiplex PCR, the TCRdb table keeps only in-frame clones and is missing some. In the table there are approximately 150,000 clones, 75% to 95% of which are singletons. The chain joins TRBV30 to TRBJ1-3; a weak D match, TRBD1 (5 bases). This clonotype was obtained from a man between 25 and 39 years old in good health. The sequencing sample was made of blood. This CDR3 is CAWSVGASSGNTIYF. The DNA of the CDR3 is TGTGCCTGGAGTGTAGGGGCGAGCTCTGGAAACACCATATATTTT.